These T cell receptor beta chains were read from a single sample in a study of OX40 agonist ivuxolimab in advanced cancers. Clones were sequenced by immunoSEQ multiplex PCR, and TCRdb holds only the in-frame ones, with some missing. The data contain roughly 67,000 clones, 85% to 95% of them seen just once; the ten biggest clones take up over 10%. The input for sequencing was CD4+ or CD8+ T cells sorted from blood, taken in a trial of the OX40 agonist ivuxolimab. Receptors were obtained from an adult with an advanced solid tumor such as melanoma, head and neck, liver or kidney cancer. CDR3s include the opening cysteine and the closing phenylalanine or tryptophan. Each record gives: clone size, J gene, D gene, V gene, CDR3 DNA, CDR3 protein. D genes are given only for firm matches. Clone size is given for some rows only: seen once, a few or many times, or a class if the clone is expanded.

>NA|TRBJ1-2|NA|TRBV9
TGTGCCAGCAGCGTTGGGAGCGATCTCGGACTACGGGGCTACACCTTC
CASSVGSDLGLRGYTF
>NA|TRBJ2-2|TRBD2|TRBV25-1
TGTGCCAGCAGTTATCTAGCGGGGGTGGACACCGGGGAGCTGTTTTTT
CASSYLAGVDTGELFF
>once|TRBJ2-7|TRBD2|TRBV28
TGTGCCAGCAGCTCGAGGGTGCCTAGCGGGAGTACGCAGTACTTC
CASSSRVPSGSTQYF
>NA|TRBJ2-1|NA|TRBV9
TGTGCCAGCAGCGTAGATGGGGGTGGGTACAATGAGCAGTTCTTC
CASSVDGGGYNEQFF
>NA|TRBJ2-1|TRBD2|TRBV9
TGTGCCAGCAGCGTGAGCGGGGGGACCTACAATGAGCAGTTCTTC
CASSVSGGTYNEQFF
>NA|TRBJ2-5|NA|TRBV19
TGTGCCAGTAGACCGACTAGTTCCCCCGAGACCCAGTACTTC
CASRPTSSPETQYF
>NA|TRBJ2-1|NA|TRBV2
TGTGCCAGCAGTGATGCCAGGGAATACAATGAGCAGTTCTTC
CASSDAREYNEQFF
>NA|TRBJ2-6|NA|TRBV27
TGTGCCAGCAGGCCCTTGGGACGCTCTGGGGCCAACGTCCTGACTTTC
CASRPLGRSGANVLTF
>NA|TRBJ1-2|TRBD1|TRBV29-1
TGCAGCGTTGAGGGACAGGGGGCTTACTATGGCTACACCTTC
CSVEGQGAYYGYTF
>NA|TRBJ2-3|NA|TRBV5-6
TGTGCCAGCGAACTCCTGGCGGGTAGCACAGATACGCAGTATTTT
CASELLAGSTDTQYF
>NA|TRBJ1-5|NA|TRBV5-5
TGTGCCAGCAGCTCGACAGTCCCCAATCAGCCCCAGCATTTT
CASSSTVPNQPQHF
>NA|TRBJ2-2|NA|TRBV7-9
TGTGCCAGCAGCTTAGCGGTGAGGGCTCCCGGGGAGCTGTTTTTT
CASSLAVRAPGELFF
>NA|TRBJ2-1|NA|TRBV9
TGTGCCAGCAGCATTTCGAGTGAGCAGTTCTTC
CASSISSEQFF
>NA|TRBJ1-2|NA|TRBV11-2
TGTGCCAGCAGCTTATTATCGGATGGCTACACCTTC
CASSLLSDGYTF
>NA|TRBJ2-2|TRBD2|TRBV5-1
TGCGCCAGCAGCTGGACTAGCGGCACCGGGGAGCTGTTTTTT
CASSWTSGTGELFF
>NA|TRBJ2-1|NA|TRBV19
TGTGCCAGTAGTATAGGGGCTAGCAGAATCAATGAGCAGTTCTTC
CASSIGASRINEQFF
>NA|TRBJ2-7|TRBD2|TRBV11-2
TGTGCCAGCAGCTCCGGACTAGCGGGAGGTTACGAGCAGTACTTC
CASSSGLAGGYEQYF
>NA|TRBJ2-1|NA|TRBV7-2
TGTGCCAGCAGCCCTGACCTCAGCTCCTACAATGAGCAGTTCTTC
CASSPDLSSYNEQFF
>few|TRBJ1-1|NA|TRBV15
TGTGCCACCAGCAGAGGGGGGGCTCTTTTACGGTTGGACACTGAAGCTTTCTTT
CATSRGGALLRLDTEAFF
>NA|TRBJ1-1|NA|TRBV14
TGTGCCAGCAGCCCTCTAACAGGGCTCGACACTGAAGCTTTCTTT
CASSPLTGLDTEAFF
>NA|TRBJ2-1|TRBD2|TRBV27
TGTGCCAGCAGTTTAGTTCCTAGCGGACCCGAGCAGTTCTTC
CASSLVPSGPEQFF
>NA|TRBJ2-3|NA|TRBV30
TGTGCCTGGAGTCCAACCAATTTTGGGCAGTATTTT
CAWSPTNFGQYF
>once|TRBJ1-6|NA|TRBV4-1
TGCGCCAGCAGCCTGGACAGACTTTATAATTCACCCCTCCACTTT
CASSLDRLYNSPLHF
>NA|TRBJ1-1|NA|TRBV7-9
TGTGCCAGCAGCCCTAGCGGACGGGGAATGAACACTGAAGCTTTCTTT
CASSPSGRGMNTEAFF
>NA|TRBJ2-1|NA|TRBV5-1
TGCGCCAGCAGCTTGGTTAGCAATATAGGGCCGGCGCGGGAGCAGTTCTTC
CASSLVSNIGPAREQFF
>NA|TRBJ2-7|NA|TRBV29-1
TGCAGTGTTCGGGGGGCGGACCAACCTAAACCAGCCTACGAGCAGTACTTC
CSVRGADQPKPAYEQYF
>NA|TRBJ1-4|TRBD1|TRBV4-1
TGCGCCAGCAGCTACGGGACAGCAGAAAAACTGTTTTTT
CASSYGTAEKLFF
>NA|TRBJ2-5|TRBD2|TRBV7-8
TGTGCCAGCAGCCTAAGACTAGCGGGAGGGCCAGGAGTAGAGACCCAGTACTTC
CASSLRLAGGPGVETQYF
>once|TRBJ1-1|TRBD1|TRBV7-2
TGTGCCAGCAGCTCTAGGGGACAGGGAACGGACACTGAAGCTTTCTTT
CASSSRGQGTDTEAFF
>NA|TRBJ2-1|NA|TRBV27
TGTGCCAGCAGTCCCGGGGTAACCGGTTACAATGAGCAGTTCTTC
CASSPGVTGYNEQFF
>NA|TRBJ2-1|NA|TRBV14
TGTGCCAGCAGCCAAGTCGGCTCCTACAATGAGCAGTTCTTC
CASSQVGSYNEQFF
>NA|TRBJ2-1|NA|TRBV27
TGTGCCAGCTTAGCAGGACCCCGAAATGAGCAGTTCTTC
CASLAGPRNEQFF
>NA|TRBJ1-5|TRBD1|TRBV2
TGTGCCAGCAGTGAGTGGGGTCAGGGGGAAGGTCAGCCCCAGCATTTT
CASSEWGQGEGQPQHF
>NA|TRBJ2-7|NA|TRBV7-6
TGTGCCAGCAGCCCCACGAGCAGGGGATCCTACGAGCAGTACTTC
CASSPTSRGSYEQYF
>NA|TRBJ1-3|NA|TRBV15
TGTGCCACCAGCGTTGACAGAAGCTCTGGAAACACCATATATTTT
CATSVDRSSGNTIYF
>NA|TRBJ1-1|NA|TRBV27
TGTGCCAGCAGTCACGGGGGCAACACTGAAGCTTTCTTT
CASSHGGNTEAFF